The 25 T cell receptor beta chains given below trace back to one sample, sequenced in a study of blood T cell repertoires in COVID-19. Generated by immunoSEQ multiplex PCR, the TCRdb table keeps only in-frame clones and is missing some. The table lists fewer than 250,000 clones, less than 85% of them singletons. Sequenced input: peripheral blood. These receptors all come from a woman aged 50 to 60 with acute or convalescent COVID-19.

The rearrangement uses TRBV5-1 and TRBJ1-1; 7 positions agree with TRBD1. From germline, CDR1 is SGHRS and CDR2 YFSETQ. V trimming: 4 bases; J trimming: 1 base; junction bases outside the gene matches: 7. The CDR3 has 15 amino acids. CDR3 DNA: TGCGCCAGCAGCCCCACAGGGGCAAAGAACACTGAAGCTTTCTTT. This codes for CASSPTGAKNTEAFF.

The chain links TRBV10-3 to TRBJ2-6, with 7 bases matching TRBD1. Germline V gene lookup returns CDR1 ENHRY and CDR2 SYGVKD. The CDR3 length is 16 residues. J gave up 2 bases and V 4 bases, and 5 bases lay outside the gene matches. In DNA, the CDR3 is TGTGCCATCAGTGGACGGACAGGTACTGGGGCCAACGTCCTGACTTTC. Protein: CAISGRTGTGANVLTF.

V gene TRBV10-3 combines with J gene TRBJ1-2; 10 bases align to TRBD1. J gave up 4 bases and V 9 bases, and 8 bases lay outside the gene matches. The CDR3 extends over 14 amino acids. Germline CDR1 and CDR2: ENHRY and SYGVKD. The CDR3 spells CAMLDRGRGYGYTF. CDR3 DNA: TGTGCCATGCTCGACAGGGGGCGCGGCTATGGCTACACCTTC.

V and J are TRBV6-2 or TRBV6-3 and TRBJ2-1, with D uncertain. The CDR3 consists of 13 residues. V shed 4 bases and J shed 7 bases, with 11 bases lying between them. CDR1 MNHEY and CDR2 SVGEGT come from the germline V gene. CDR3 in amino acids: CASSSPRLNEQFF. In DNA form, the CDR3 reads TGTGCCAGCAGTTCTCCCAGGCTTAATGAGCAGTTCTTC.

This clone has more than one count but fewer than ten. The chain joins TRBV19 to TRBJ2-2; 13 nucleotides line up with TRBD2. CDR1 and CDR2 from the germline V gene are LNHDA and SQIVND (reference sequence). CDR3 size: 17 residues. Unmatched junction bases numbered 9, after V lost 5 bases and J lost 6 bases. The CDR3 protein is CASSPRTSGSGAGELFF. CDR3 DNA: TGTGCCAGTAGTCCCCGGACTAGCGGGAGCGGTGCCGGGGAGCTGTTTTTT.

V gene TRBV19 combines with J gene TRBJ1-1; TRBD1 might be the D (6 bases). V lost 8 bases and J lost 1, with 14 bases in between. The CDR3 totals 14 residues. The germline V gene encodes CDR1 LNHDA and CDR2 SQIVND (reference sequence). CDR3 protein: CASRRGTTNTEAFF. The CDR3 coding sequence is TGTGCCAGTCGGCGGGGGACAACGAACACTGAAGCTTTCTTT. Based on the CDR3 plus reference TRBV19 and TRBJ1-1, the full variable domain is DGGITQSPKYLFRKEGQNVTLSCEQNLNHDAMYWYRQDPGQGLRLIYYSQIVNDFQKGDIAEGYSVSREKKESFPLTVTSAQKNPTAFYLCASRRGTTNTEAFFGQGTRLTVV.

This clone has a single count. The rearrangement uses TRBV6-5 and TRBJ1-1, with TRBD1 identical over 7 bases. Trimming took 0 bases from V and 4 from J; bases not matched to a gene: 8. Germline-derived CDR1 and CDR2 are MNHEY and SVGAGI. This CDR3 is built from 16 residues. The CDR3 loop reads CASSYSRFPGGTEAFF. For the CDR3, the DNA is TGTGCCAGCAGTTACTCGAGGTTTCCAGGGGGCACTGAAGCTTTCTTT.

The CDR3 here is CASQGETPPYEQYF. The CDR3 DNA reads TGCGCCAGCCAGGGGGAGACTCCGCCCTACGAGCAGTACTTC. V and J are TRBV10-2 and TRBJ2-7; 7 nucleotides match TRBD1. The CDR3 is 14 amino acids. J lost 2 bases, V lost 8 bases, and 9 bases had no gene match. Germline loops: CDR1 WSHSY, CDR2 SAAADI.

The chain joins TRBV18 to TRBJ1-4, with D hard to call. The CDR3 is 12 amino acids. Per the germline V gene, CDR1 is KGHSH and CDR2 is LQKENI. Trimming took off 3 bases at V and 8 bases at J, with 7 bases between the two ends. CDR3 bases: TGTGCCAGCTCACCTATGGAGGAAAAACTGTTTTTT. Amino acid sequence: CASSPMEEKLFF.

This clone was observed a single time. The V and J genes are TRBV18 and TRBJ2-5; 7 bases fit TRBD1. V was pared by 4 bases and J by 4 bases, with 9 bases of the junction left unmatched. The length of the CDR3 is 15 residues. Germline V gene data show CDR1 as KGHSH and CDR2 as LQKENI. CDR3: CASSLSTGIGETQYF. The CDR3 DNA reads TGTGCCAGCTCACTCTCGACAGGGATAGGAGAGACCCAGTACTTC.

The chain couples TRBV19 to TRBJ2-7; 9 bases map to TRBD1. The CDR3 is 13 residues long. V trimming: 3 bases; J trimming: 5 bases; junction bases outside the gene matches: 2. CDR1 is LNHDA, CDR2 SQIVND, per germline (reference sequence). The CDR3 DNA follows: TGTGCCAGTAGTATCGGACAGGGGAACGAGCAGTACTTC. Amino acid sequence: CASSIGQGNEQYF.

This chain uses TRBV27 with TRBJ2-1, with D possibly being TRBD1 (6 bases). V was trimmed by 6 bases and J by 2 bases, leaving 11 bases between them. This CDR3 has 14 amino acids. Germline V gene lookup returns CDR1 MNHEY and CDR2 SMNVEV (reference sequence). The CDR3 protein is CASRTGSTYNEQFF. The CDR3 DNA reads TGTGCCAGCAGAACAGGGAGTACCTACAATGAGCAGTTCTTC.

This sequence joins TRBV6-5 and TRBJ1-1; D might be TRBD1 (6 bases). The length of the CDR3 is 16 residues. Germline loops: CDR1 MNHEY, CDR2 SVGAGI. Trimming removed 2 bases from V and 1 base from J, with 14 bases in between. The CDR3 loop reads CASSYHRARRNTEAFF. Here the CDR3 DNA reads TGTGCCAGCAGTTACCACAGGGCCCGGAGGAACACTGAAGCTTTCTTT.

The gene calls are TRBV15 and TRBJ2-7; TRBD1 agrees at 9 bases. This CDR3 has 14 residues. Trimming removed 1 base from V and 4 bases from J; junction bases left unmatched: 2. Germline V lookup: CDR1 LNHNV, CDR2 YYDKDF (reference sequence). The CDR3 nucleotides read TGTGCCACCAGCAGAGGGACAGGGGTGTACGAGCAGTACTTC. Translated, it gives CATSRGTGVYEQYF.

The chain carries TRBV7-9 and TRBJ2-1; 9 bases are shared with TRBD1. V was pared by 6 bases and J by 16 bases, with 13 bases of the junction left unmatched. The CDR3 runs to 13 residues. CDR1 is SEHNR, CDR2 FQNEAQ, per germline (reference sequence). CDR3 sequence reads: CASRLDGDRVGFF. Written as DNA, the CDR3 is TGTGCCAGCAGATTGGATGGGGACAGGGTAGGATTCTTC.

The CDR3 region is CASSLEDIYEQYF. CDR3 coding DNA: TGTGCCAGCAGCTTAGAAGACATCTACGAGCAGTACTTC. This chain links TRBV11-2 with TRBJ2-7; D call uncertain. CDR1 is SGHAT and CDR2 is FQNNGV in the germline V gene. Trimming took off 0 bases at V and 3 bases at J, with 6 bases between the two ends. The CDR3 loop spans 13 amino acids. The full variable domain, completed using reference TRBV11-2 and TRBJ2-7, is EAGVAQSPRYKIIEKRQSVAFWCNPISGHATLYWYQQILGQGPKLLIQFQNNGVVDDSQLPKDRFSAERLKGVDSTLKIQPAKLEDSAVYLCASSLEDIYEQYFGPGTRLTVT.

The CDR3 DNA reads as TGTGCCAGCAGCTTGCCTAGCGGGAGTCGCTACACAGATACGCAGTATTTT. Its protein product is CASSLPSGSRYTDTQYF. The chain uses TRBV5-4 and TRBJ2-3, with 10 bases that match TRBD2. The ends lost 1 base at V and 2 bases at J; junction bases unmatched: 7. This CDR3 comprises 17 residues. Germline V gives CDR1 SGHNT, CDR2 YYREEE (reference sequence).

The chain joins TRBV7-2 to TRBJ2-5; weak D call: TRBD2 (5 bases). The length of the CDR3 is 13 residues. Trimming removed 6 bases from V and 5 bases from J, with 13 bases in between. Germline V gene sequence: CDR1 SGHTA, CDR2 FQGNSA. The CDR3 DNA reads TGTGCCAGCAGTCAAACTAGTTTGGAGACCCAGTACTTC. Translating it yields CASSQTSLETQYF.

For this clone: The identical CDR3 is also encoded by other nucleotide sequences in the sample. J is TRBJ1-1 and V is TRBV18; D uncertain. The CDR3 length is 13 residues. Germline loops: CDR1 KGHSH, CDR2 LQKENI. The V and J ends lost 5 bases and 3 bases respectively, with 10 bases between them. This CDR3 is CASSSNRDTEAFF. CDR3 DNA: TGTGCCAGCTCATCAAACCGGGACACTGAAGCTTTCTTT.

This rearrangement joins TRBV5-6 to TRBJ2-6; 7 bases are a match to TRBD1. The germline V gene has CDR1 SGHDT and CDR2 YYEEEE. Trimming cost V 3 bases and J 4 bases; bases outside gene matches: 7. The length of the CDR3 is 16 residues. The CDR3 bases are TGTGCCAGCAGCTCCCGCAGGGGGACCGGGGCCAACGTCCTGACTTTC. Its protein is CASSSRRGTGANVLTF. The full variable domain, with the rest looked up from reference TRBV5-6 and TRBJ2-6, is DAGVTQSPTHLIKTRGQQVTLRCSPKSGHDTVSWYQQALGQGPQFIFQYYEEEERQRGNFPDRFSGHQFPNYSSELNVNALLLGDSALYLCASSSRRGTGANVLTFGAGSRLTVL.

The chain is built from TRBV27 and TRBJ1-6; 8 nucleotides match TRBD1. J lost 10 bases, V lost 5 bases, and 7 bases had no gene match. The CDR3 length is 14 residues. Per the germline V gene, CDR1 is MNHEY and CDR2 is SMNVEV (reference sequence). The CDR3 DNA reads TGTGCCAGCAGTGGGACAGGAGCGAACTCACCCCTCCACTTT. Protein product: CASSGTGANSPLHF.

The J gene is TRBJ1-5, the V gene TRBV6-5; unclear D gene. Deletions cut 8 bases from V and 0 bases from J, with 11 bases between. Germline V gene lookup returns CDR1 MNHEY and CDR2 SVGAGI. CDR3 size: 14 residues. In DNA form, the CDR3 reads TGTGCCAGCCACAGAAGCTATAGCAATCAGCCCCAGCATTTT. Protein product: CASHRSYSNQPQHF.

The V call is TRBV7-9, the J call TRBJ2-1; D gene unclear. Trimming took off 11 bases at V and 9 bases at J, with 8 bases between the two ends. Per the germline V gene, CDR1 is SEHNR and CDR2 is FQNEAQ (reference sequence). The CDR3 is 9 amino acids. The CDR3 spells CALSREQFF. CDR3 sequence (DNA): TGTGCCTTAAGCCGTGAGCAGTTCTTC.

The rearrangement uses TRBV11-3 and TRBJ2-7; D perhaps matches TRBD2 (7 bases). The V gene lost 2 bases and the J gene lost 6 bases, with 11 bases spanning the gap. Germline CDR1 and CDR2: SGHNT and YENEEA. CDR3 length: 13 residues. This CDR3 is CASSLMRGLEQYF. For the CDR3, the DNA is TGTGCCAGCAGCTTAATGCGGGGGCTCGAGCAGTACTTC.

V gene TRBV19 combines with J gene TRBJ2-7; 8 nucleotides line up with TRBD1. CDR1 LNHDA and CDR2 SQIVND come from the germline V gene (reference sequence). The trim removed 5 bases at V and 2 bases at J, leaving 8 bases unmatched. This CDR3 contains 15 residues. DNA for the CDR3: TGTGCCAGTAGTCCAAACAGGGGGTCCCCCTACGAGCAGTACTTC. It translates to CASSPNRGSPYEQYF.